This paragraph covers one T cell receptor beta chain sequence. Its cognate antigen is unknown. The data stem from a study of T cell clonotyping in hematopoietic cell transplantation. Regarding the study as a whole: CD4 and CD8 repertoire contributions could not be separated without sorting.

Profiling relied on immunoSEQ multiplex PCR, and the TCRdb table lists in-frame clones only, not all of them. The profile shows more than 7,000 clones, about 91% of them singletons. Trimming pared 3 bases from V and 1 base from J, leaving 9 bases between. The CDR3 loop spans 14 amino acids. Germline-derived CDR1 and CDR2 are ENHRY and SYGVKD. The sequences come from PBMCs, collected 100 days after allogeneic stem cell transplant. V usage is TRBV10-3 and J usage is TRBJ1-2; D possibly corresponds to TRBD1 (6 bases). This receptor was taken from a male patient aged 18-30 years who had an allogeneic stem cell transplant from a related donor, so the T cells may come from the graft donor. Some clones in this sample may be carry-over from other donors' samples. DNA of the CDR3: TGTGCCATCAGTGACCTGGACAGTAACTATGGCTACACCTTC. Protein product: CAISDLDSNYGYTF.